A single sample gave rise to the 31 T cell receptor beta chains below, sequenced in a study of cytomegalovirus exposure and HLA in healthy donors. The PCR used 60 Vbeta and 13 Jbeta primers. Profiled with immunoSEQ multiplex PCR; TCRdb holds only in-frame clones, not every one. The sample yields roughly 150,000 clones, almost 80% seen once. The sample consisted of PBMCs. These receptors originate from a young man in good health and CMV-seronegative.

The chain employs TRBV5-6 and TRBJ1-1; D not certain. CDR1 is SGHDT and CDR2 is YYEEEE in the germline V gene. There are 13 residues in the CDR3. With 5 bases removed from V and 0 bases from J, the gap between germline ends came to 8 bases. CDR3 protein: CASSKQLNTEAFF. In DNA, the CDR3 is TGTGCCAGCAGTAAACAACTGAACACTGAAGCTTTCTTT.

V is TRBV30 and J is TRBJ2-5; TRBD1 might be the D (6 bases). Germline values: CDR1 GTSNPN, CDR2 SVGIG (reference sequence). The germline V and J ends were trimmed by 4 bases and 1 base, with 16 bases remaining between them. The CDR3 has 15 residues. The CDR3 is CAWNPMGQTQETQYF. CDR3 DNA: TGTGCCTGGAACCCTATGGGACAAACCCAAGAGACCCAGTACTTC.

The rearrangement uses TRBV28 and TRBJ2-3; D gene unclear. Trimming removed 5 bases at V and 6 bases at J, with 12 bases between. The germline gives CDR1 MDHEN, CDR2 SYDVKM. The CDR3 has 13 residues. The CDR3 sequence is CASSLNPRDTQYF. The DNA of the CDR3 is TGTGCCAGCAGTCTTAATCCGCGGGATACGCAGTATTTT.

The genes are TRBV28 and TRBJ2-2, with 8 bases aligning to TRBD2. In germline, CDR1 is MDHEN, CDR2 SYDVKM. The CDR3 totals 17 residues. The V gene end was trimmed by 3 bases and the J gene end by 2 bases; junction bases not matched to a gene: 8. The CDR3 DNA follows: TGTGCCAGCAGTTTGGGGACTAGTGGTTTTAACACCGGGGAGCTGTTTTTT. Its translation is CASSLGTSGFNTGELFF. Supplemented by reference TRBV28 and TRBJ2-2, the full variable domain reads DVKVTQSSRYLVKRTGEKVFLECVQDMDHENMFWYRQDPGLGLRLIYFSYDVKMKEKGDIPEGYSVSREKKERFSLILESASTNQTSMYLCASSLGTSGFNTGELFFGEGSRLTVL.

This clone was seen more than once but under ten times. The chain employs TRBV5-4 and TRBJ2-5; 12 positions agree with TRBD2. CDR1 and CDR2 (germline): SGHNT, YYREEE (reference sequence). V lost 8 bases to trimming and J lost 5 bases; unmatched junction nucleotides: 13. The CDR3 contains 16 residues. The CDR3 nucleotides are TGTGCCAGTCGCCCCGACCTAGCGGGGGGGCCGGAGACCCAGTACTTC. It is translated as CASRPDLAGGPETQYF.

This clone was found a few times. Other DNA variants within this sample encode the same CDR3. The gene calls are TRBV5-1 and TRBJ2-1; the D gene is possibly TRBD2 (5 bases). V lost 3 bases and J lost 5, with 18 bases in between. The CDR3 totals 16 residues. Germline V gene sequence: CDR1 SGHRS, CDR2 YFSETQ. The CDR3 DNA reads as TGCGCCAGCAGCTACCGGGGAGCCAAGGGCCACAATGAGCAGTTCTTC. Protein: CASSYRGAKGHNEQFF. The full variable domain, rest sourced from reference TRBV5-1 and TRBJ2-1, is KAGVTQTPRYLIKTRGQQVTLSCSPISGHRSVSWYQQTPGQGLQFLFEYFSETQRNKGNFPGRFSGRQFSNSRSEMNVSTLELGDSALYLCASSYRGAKGHNEQFFGPGTRLTVL.

The chain couples TRBV30 to TRBJ1-2, with a tentative D call TRBD1 (6 bases). This CDR3 is built from 14 residues. The V end was cut by 3 bases, the J end by 4 bases, with 15 bases between. CDR1 is GTSNPN, CDR2 SVGIG, per germline (reference sequence). DNA for the CDR3: TGTGCCTGGAGCGCAAAGACAGGTCCCTATGGCTACACCTTC. It specifies CAWSAKTGPYGYTF. The full variable domain, completed using reference TRBV30 and TRBJ1-2, is SQTIHQWPATLVQPVGSPLSLECTVEGTSNPNLYWYRQAAGRGLQLLFYSVGIGQISSEVPQNLSASRPQDRQFILSSKKLLLSDSGFYLCAWSAKTGPYGYTFGSGTRLTVV.

The chain is built from TRBV18 and TRBJ1-2; D is perhaps TRBD1 (6 bases). Germline loops: CDR1 KGHSH, CDR2 LQKENI. This CDR3 contains 14 residues. V was cut by 2 bases and J by 2 bases, with 9 bases left in between. The CDR3 region is CASSPAGENYGYTF. The DNA of the CDR3 is TGTGCCAGCTCACCAGCAGGGGAGAACTATGGCTACACCTTC.

This clone was detected once. The chain combines TRBV7-9 with TRBJ2-5, with D unclear. V was shortened by 5 bases and J by 7 bases, with 11 bases between the two germline ends. This CDR3 has 12 residues. Looked up from germline, CDR1 is SEHNR and CDR2 is FQNEAQ (reference sequence). The CDR3 spells CASSPPSGTQYF. CDR3 nucleotides: TGTGCCAGCAGCCCTCCATCCGGGACCCAGTACTTC.

The rearrangement joins TRBV7-9 to TRBJ1-2; TRBD1 agrees at 10 bases. The ends lost 4 bases at V and 8 bases at J; junction bases unmatched: 13. Germline CDR1 reads SEHNR; CDR2 reads FQNEAQ (reference sequence). The CDR3 loop spans 16 amino acids. CDR3 nucleotides: TGTGCCAGCAGCTCCCACTCTTTCGGGACAGGGGACGGCTACACCTTC. It codes for CASSSHSFGTGDGYTF.

The sample holds one count of this clone. The chain employs TRBV30 and TRBJ2-7; TRBD1 matches at 7 bases. Trimming removed 0 bases from V and 6 bases from J; junction bases left unmatched: 8. This CDR3 has 14 amino acids. Germline V gives CDR1 GTSNPN, CDR2 SVGIG (reference sequence). The CDR3 DNA reads as TGTGCCTGGAGTGTACGGCACAGGGGAAGCGAGCAGTACTTC. Amino acids: CAWSVRHRGSEQYF.

The chain recombines TRBV5-6 with TRBJ1-4, with D possibly TRBD1 on 5 matching bases. CDR3 length equals 14 residues. The V end lost 5 bases, the J end lost 5 bases, and 13 bases lay between the germline ends. The germline V gene encodes CDR1 SGHDT and CDR2 YYEEEE. CDR3 amino acids: CASSEEGINEKLFF. CDR3 bases: TGTGCCAGCAGTGAGGAGGGGATCAATGAAAAACTGTTTTTT.

The rearrangement links TRBV23-1 to TRBJ2-1, with 10 positions matching TRBD1. TRBV23-1 is an ORF; its function is uncertain. The CDR3 totals 13 residues. Losses at the gene ends were 8 bases for V and 9 bases for J; bases not matched to a gene: 7. The CDR3 loop is CASRAGTGAEQFF. CDR3 nucleotides: TGCGCCAGCCGCGCCGGGACAGGGGCTGAGCAGTTCTTC.

The CDR3, as DNA: TGTGCCAGCAGCCCTTTGGGGCGCGGGAGAAAGCAGAACACTGAAGCTTTCTTT. Its translation: CASSPLGRGRKQNTEAFF. The chain combines TRBV7-9 with TRBJ1-1; D is perhaps TRBD1 (5 bases). The CDR3 contains 18 residues. V lost 5 bases and J lost 1, with 23 bases in between. Germline assignment: CDR1 SEHNR and CDR2 FQNEAQ (reference sequence). Together with reference TRBV7-9 and TRBJ1-1, the CDR3 gives the full variable domain: DTGVSQNPRHKITKRGQNVTFRCDPISEHNRLYWYRQTLGQGPEFLTYFQNEAQLEKSRLLSDRFSAERPKGSFSTLEIQRTEQGDSAMYLCASSPLGRGRKQNTEAFFGQGTRLTVV.

The chain has TRBV4-3 and TRBJ1-3; D remains ambiguous. Trimming pared 0 bases from V and 4 bases from J, leaving 13 bases between. This CDR3 has 16 amino acids. CDR1 and CDR2 (germline): LGHNA, YSLEER. As DNA, the CDR3 is TGCGCCAGCAGCCAAGATCCCGGGTCTGCCGGAAACACCATATATTTT. Protein product: CASSQDPGSAGNTIYF.

This clone was seen once. The chain combines TRBV6-5 with TRBJ1-5; TRBD1 matches 10 bases. J was trimmed by 5 bases and V by 4 bases; bases with no gene match: 5. Looked up from germline, CDR1 is MNHEY and CDR2 is SVGAGI. CDR3 size: 15 residues. CDR3 bases: TGTGCCAGCAGTTCGACAGGGGGCGGTTATCAGCCCCAGCATTTT. Protein: CASSSTGGGYQPQHF.

The chain is built from TRBV2 and TRBJ2-7, with 8 nucleotides matching TRBD2. From germline, CDR1 is SNHLY and CDR2 FYNNEI. Unmatched junction bases numbered 8, after V lost 7 bases and J lost 3 bases. The CDR3 is made up of 14 amino acids. The CDR3 here is CASMLRGGLYEQYF. The DNA for the CDR3 is TGTGCCAGCATGCTACGGGGGGGCCTCTACGAGCAGTACTTC.

CDR3 in DNA: TGCGCCAGCAGCCAAGGCCTGGGGACTAGCGAGACAGATACGCAGTATTTT. Translation gives CASSQGLGTSETDTQYF. The chain carries TRBV4-3 and TRBJ2-3; 10 bases fit TRBD2. The V gene's germline CDR1 is LGHNA and CDR2 YSLEER. The CDR3 extends over 17 amino acids. The V gene end was trimmed by 1 base and the J gene end by 3 bases; junction bases not matched to a gene: 7.

The chain links TRBV28 to TRBJ2-7; 7 positions agree with TRBD1. The CDR3 runs to 15 residues. J lost 0 bases, V lost 6 bases, and 8 bases had no gene match. From germline, CDR1 is MDHEN and CDR2 SYDVKM. The CDR3 DNA is TGTGCCAGCAGGCCGGGACAGAGGAGCTCCTACGAGCAGTACTTC. Protein product: CASRPGQRSSYEQYF.

This clone has just one count. The rearrangement joins TRBV29-1 to TRBJ1-2; a possible D gene is TRBD1 (5 bases). V lost 3 bases and J lost 7, with 21 bases in between. In germline, CDR1 is SQVTM, CDR2 ANQGSEA. The CDR3 is 15 residues long. CDR3 sequence (DNA): TGCAGCGTTGAGAACGGCCAGGGTTTGACCAGTGGCTACACCTTC. Its translation is CSVENGQGLTSGYTF.

The chain carries TRBV5-6 and TRBJ2-7; maybe TRBD2 (5 bases). Germline lookup yields CDR1 SGHDT and CDR2 YYEEEE. The germline V and J ends were trimmed by 0 bases and 4 bases, with 8 bases remaining between them. The CDR3 totals 13 residues. This chain's CDR3 is CASSLGRRYEQYF. Written as DNA, the CDR3 is TGTGCCAGCAGCTTGGGGAGGCGGTACGAGCAGTACTTC.

V gene TRBV18 combines with J gene TRBJ2-5; TRBD2 agrees at 9 bases. The CDR3 sequence is 15 residues long. CDR1 and CDR2 from the germline V gene are KGHSH and LQKENI. The V and J ends lost 3 bases and 1 base, in that order; junction bases with no gene match: 3. CDR3 in amino acids: CASSPLAGSQETQYF. The CDR3 DNA reads TGTGCCAGCTCACCGCTAGCGGGGTCCCAAGAGACCCAGTACTTC.

This clone appeared once. This chain joins TRBV29-1 and TRBJ2-7, with 8 nucleotides matching TRBD1. Germline V gene data show CDR1 as SQVTM and CDR2 as ANQGSEA. J lost 0 bases, V lost 5 bases, and 3 bases had no gene match. This CDR3 region has 13 residues. Here the CDR3 DNA reads TGCAGCGTTATAACAGGGGGCTCCTACGAGCAGTACTTC. This translates into CSVITGGSYEQYF.

J is TRBJ2-5 and V is TRBV30, with TRBD2 matching over 7 bases. The DNA end lines up better with TRBJ2-7; the J call may be wrong. The CDR3 extends over 14 amino acids. Germline CDR1 and CDR2: GTSNPN and SVGIG (reference sequence). This CDR3 is CAWSSGVGPYEQYF. CDR3 bases: TGTGCCTGGAGTAGCGGGGTAGGCCCATACGAGCAGTACTTC.

CDR3 coding DNA: TGTGCCAGCGGGGGGGCCTCCAATGAGCAGTTCTTC. This encodes CASGGASNEQFF. The chain combines TRBV6-1 with TRBJ2-1, with D possibly TRBD2 on 7 matching bases. CDR3 length: 12 amino acids. Trimming left V 8 bases short and J 6 bases short, with 11 bases between. CDR1 is MNHNS, CDR2 SASEGT, per germline.

This clone was recorded only once. The V call is TRBV5-1, the J call TRBJ1-4; D is ambiguous. Germline V lookup: CDR1 SGHRS, CDR2 YFSETQ. Deletions cut 5 bases from V and 5 bases from J, with 16 bases between. The CDR3 runs to 15 residues. The CDR3 sequence is CASSPRPAGNEKLFF. The DNA of the CDR3 is TGCGCCAGCAGTCCACGCCCGGCGGGAAATGAAAAACTGTTTTTT.

The chain couples TRBV5-1 to TRBJ1-2, with D hard to call. The CDR3 extends over 14 amino acids. V lost 0 bases, J lost 0 bases, and 6 bases lay in between. Germline values: CDR1 SGHRS, CDR2 YFSETQ. CDR3 DNA sequence: TGCGCCAGCAGCTTGGGCACATCTAACTATGGCTACACCTTC. Its protein product is CASSLGTSNYGYTF.

The chain employs TRBV19 and TRBJ2-7, with a tentative D call TRBD1 (6 bases). V was trimmed by 5 bases and J by 0 bases, leaving 14 bases between them. This CDR3 spans 15 amino acids. Germline CDR1 and CDR2: LNHDA and SQIVND (reference sequence). CDR3 DNA: TGTGCCAGTAGTGCAGGGGCCGATAGCTCCTACGAGCAGTACTTC. It encodes CASSAGADSSYEQYF.

The V and J genes are TRBV11-2 and TRBJ2-5; 7 bases are a match to TRBD1. The CDR3 totals 15 residues. The germline V gene has CDR1 SGHAT and CDR2 FQNNGV. V dropped 8 bases and J dropped 3; count of bases not matched to a gene: 12. In DNA form, the CDR3 reads TGTGCCAGCGAATTACAGGGGATGAGGGAAGAGACCCAGTACTTC. Translated, it gives CASELQGMREETQYF.

The V call is TRBV4-3, the J call TRBJ2-2; TRBD1 matches at 7 bases. J was trimmed by 7 bases and V by 4 bases; bases with no gene match: 6. Germline V gene lookup returns CDR1 LGHNA and CDR2 YSLEER. The CDR3 loop spans 14 amino acids. The DNA for the CDR3 is TGCGCCAGCAGCCCAACCAGACAGGGCGGGGAGCTGTTTTTT. As protein: CASSPTRQGGELFF.

This chain links TRBV28 with TRBJ1-4; the D gene is possibly TRBD1 (5 bases). The CDR3 loop spans 16 amino acids. Between the trimmed V and J ends, which lost 6 bases and 7 bases, there was a span of 21 bases. CDR1 and CDR2 from the germline V gene are MDHEN and SYDVKM. CDR3 coding DNA: TGTGCCAGCAGACTTTTCCAGGGCGCCATTGCTGAAAAACTGTTTTTT. Translated, it gives CASRLFQGAIAEKLFF.